These 26 T cell receptor beta chains share one sample of origin, sequenced in a study of beta chain features in type 1 diabetes. All of the isolated RNA was reverse transcribed, so expressed TCRB transcripts were sequenced. Profiling relied on immunoSEQ multiplex PCR, and the TCRdb table lists in-frame clones only, not all of them. The sample comprises 400,000 to 600,000 clones, 30% of which are singletons, and about 0.065% rests with the top ten. The source material was naive CD4+ T cells from blood. The origin of the receptors is a man in his late teens or twenties in good health.

The genes are TRBV28 and TRBJ2-1, with TRBD2 as a possible D gene (5 bases). CDR1 MDHEN and CDR2 SYDVKM come from the germline V gene. This CDR3 contains 14 residues. V lost 6 bases to trimming and J lost 5 bases, with 14 bases between them. For the CDR3, the DNA is TGTGCCAGCAGCCTAGGGCTAGCCCACAATGAGCAGTTCTTC. Its protein product is CASSLGLAHNEQFF.

V and J are TRBV5-1 and TRBJ2-5, with 12 bases lining up with TRBD2. The J segment lost 0 bases and the V segment lost 4 bases, leaving 7 bases of the junction unmatched. The germline CDR1 and CDR2 sequences are SGHRS and YFSETQ. The CDR3 sequence is 17 residues long. The CDR3 region is CASSPGTSGLHQETQYF. In DNA, the CDR3 is TGCGCCAGCAGCCCCGGGACTAGCGGGCTGCACCAAGAGACCCAGTACTTC.

The chain has TRBV5-6 and TRBJ2-7; TRBD1 agrees at 8 bases. V shed 2 bases, J shed 5 bases, and the junction held 9 bases outside the gene matches. This CDR3 is 15 amino acids long. Germline CDR1 is SGHDT and CDR2 is YYEEEE. The CDR3: CASSLQVRGLDEQYF. The CDR3 nucleotides are TGTGCCAGCAGCTTACAGGTCAGGGGGCTTGACGAGCAGTACTTC.

CDR3 nucleotides: TGCAGTGCACTGCCGCAAGAGACCCAGTACTTC. Translation: CSALPQETQYF. The chain links TRBV20-1 to TRBJ2-5; D uncertain. This CDR3 contains 11 residues. V was pared by 6 bases and J by 2 bases, with 7 bases between. CDR1 and CDR2 (germline): DFQATT, SNEGSKA (reference sequence).

The chain uses TRBV18 and TRBJ1-5, with D unclear. The CDR3 is 14 amino acids. Trimming shortened V by 8 bases and J by 4 bases, and 15 bases separated the two germline ends. The germline CDR1 and CDR2 sequences are KGHSH and LQKENI. CDR3 sequence: CASNVPSQNQPQHF. The CDR3 region has the DNA TGTGCCAGCAACGTTCCGAGCCAAAATCAGCCCCAGCATTTT. Together with reference TRBV18 and TRBJ1-5, the CDR3 gives the full variable domain: NAGVMQNPRHLVRRRGQEARLRCSPMKGHSHVYWYRQLPEEGLKFMVYLQKENIIDESGMPKERFSAEFPKEGPSILRIQQVVRGDSAAYFCASNVPSQNQPQHFGDGTRLSIL.

For this clone: Other DNA sequences within the sample encode an identical CDR3. The V and J genes are TRBV27 and TRBJ2-6; D unresolved. CDR1 MNHEY and CDR2 SMNVEV come from the germline V gene (reference sequence). CDR3 size: 14 residues. The germline V and J ends were trimmed by 6 bases and 0 bases, with 6 bases remaining between them. CDR3 region: CASSLRSGANVLTF. Here the CDR3 DNA reads TGTGCCAGCAGCCTCCGCTCTGGGGCCAACGTCCTGACTTTC.

This clone was seen only a few times. The J gene is TRBJ1-5, the V gene TRBV25-1; a weak D match, TRBD1 (6 bases). Germline V gene data show CDR1 as MGHDK and CDR2 as SYGVNS. Trimming shortened V by 3 bases and J by 2 bases, and 11 bases separated the two germline ends. This CDR3 region has 15 residues. The CDR3 spells CASSDGRGGNQPQHF. The CDR3 nucleotides are TGTGCCAGCAGTGATGGTAGGGGGGGCAATCAGCCCCAGCATTTT.

The rearrangement links TRBV7-2 to TRBJ2-7, with TRBD1 matching over 10 bases. This CDR3 comprises 15 residues. V trimming: 5 bases; J trimming: 2 bases; junction bases outside the gene matches: 6. The germline V gene has CDR1 SGHTA and CDR2 FQGNSA. In DNA form, the CDR3 reads TGTGCCAGCAGCCCGGACAGGGGGGAAACCTACGAGCAGTACTTC. Amino acid sequence: CASSPDRGETYEQYF. Based on the CDR3 plus reference TRBV7-2 and TRBJ2-7, the full variable domain is GAGVSQSPSNKVTEKGKDVELRCDPISGHTALYWYRQSLGQGLEFLIYFQGNSAPDKSGLPSDRFSAERTGGSVSTLTIQRTQQEDSAVYLCASSPDRGETYEQYFGPGTRLTVT.

V and J are TRBV9 and TRBJ2-1; a weak D match, TRBD1 (6 bases). Trimming removed 0 bases from V and 5 bases from J, with 12 bases in between. The germline CDR1 and CDR2 sequences are SGDLS and YYNGEE. This CDR3 region has 15 residues. CDR3 DNA: TGTGCCAGCAGCGTAGTTCTGGGGGCGAACAATGAGCAGTTCTTC. Its translation is CASSVVLGANNEQFF.

V gene TRBV27 combines with J gene TRBJ2-3; the match to TRBD1 covers 8 bases. V shed 6 bases and J 6 bases; nucleotides not matched to a gene: 5. This CDR3 region has 13 residues. The V gene's germline CDR1 is MNHEY and CDR2 SMNVEV (reference sequence). As DNA, the CDR3 is TGTGCCAGCAGGAGGACAGGGACGGATACGCAGTATTTT. This encodes CASRRTGTDTQYF.

This clone was counted a few times. The V call is TRBV11-2, the J call TRBJ2-3; 14 positions match TRBD2. CDR1 is SGHAT, CDR2 FQNNGV, per germline. V shed 6 bases and J 5 bases; nucleotides not matched to a gene: 4. CDR3 size: 15 residues. CDR3 amino acids: CASSSTSGRGDTQYF. CDR3 DNA: TGTGCCAGCAGTTCGACTAGCGGGAGGGGAGATACGCAGTATTTT.

This chain joins TRBV7-9 and TRBJ1-5, with 9 bases identical to TRBD1. The CDR3 totals 13 residues. The ends lost 5 bases at V and 7 bases at J; junction bases unmatched: 3. CDR1 is SEHNR, CDR2 FQNEAQ, per germline (reference sequence). CDR3 loop: CASSQTGGQPQHF. The CDR3 bases are TGTGCCAGCAGCCAGACAGGGGGACAGCCCCAGCATTTT.

The chain recombines TRBV30 with TRBJ2-5, with D possibly called TRBD1 or TRBD2 (6 bases each). The CDR3 totals 14 residues. V lost 5 bases to trimming and J lost 7 bases, with 20 bases between them. The germline gives CDR1 GTSNPN, CDR2 SVGIG (reference sequence). The chain's CDR3 is CAWYSPLGGRTQYF. CDR3 nucleotides: TGTGCCTGGTACAGTCCACTAGGGGGGCGGACCCAGTACTTC. Using reference TRBV30 and TRBJ2-5 for the parts outside the CDR3, the full variable domain is SQTIHQWPATLVQPVGSPLSLECTVEGTSNPNLYWYRQAAGRGLQLLFYSVGIGQISSEVPQNLSASRPQDRQFILSSKKLLLSDSGFYLCAWYSPLGGRTQYFGPGTRLLVL.

This clone showed up just a few times. The sample carries other DNA sequences with the same CDR3. This rearrangement joins TRBV9 to TRBJ2-3, with D possibly called TRBD1 or TRBD2 (6 bases each). The CDR3 is 15 amino acids. Germline assignment: CDR1 SGDLS and CDR2 YYNGEE. Trimming left V 1 base short and J 0 bases short, with 9 bases between. CDR3 DNA: TGTGCCAGCAGCGTACTAGGGGGGAGCACAGATACGCAGTATTTT. It specifies CASSVLGGSTDTQYF.

The chain joins TRBV27 to TRBJ2-7; 9 bases match TRBD1. CDR3 length equals 14 residues. The germline V gene has CDR1 MNHEY and CDR2 SMNVEV (reference sequence). Germline trimming cut 6 bases from V and 7 bases from J; bases unmatched to any gene: 10. In DNA, the CDR3 is TGTGCCAGCAGACGGGACAGGGAAAGGGAAGAGCAGTACTTC. As protein: CASRRDREREEQYF.

The chain employs TRBV7-8 and TRBJ1-1; possibly TRBD1 for D (5 bases). V dropped 4 bases and J dropped 1 base, with 13 bases sitting between them. The germline gives CDR1 SGHVS, CDR2 FQNEAQ. This CDR3 is 15 amino acids long. The CDR3 nucleotides are TGTGCCAGCAGCTGGGGTACAGGACGGAACACTGAAGCTTTCTTT. Translated: CASSWGTGRNTEAFF.

This chain uses TRBV19 with TRBJ2-7; 10 positions match TRBD1. V shed 6 bases and J 5 bases; nucleotides not matched to a gene: 4. The CDR3 runs 13 residues. Germline V gives CDR1 LNHDA, CDR2 SQIVND (reference sequence). The CDR3 protein is CASRATGGDEQYF. In DNA, the CDR3 is TGTGCCAGTAGGGCGACAGGGGGCGACGAGCAGTACTTC.

This clone came up a few times. This sequence joins TRBV7-3 and TRBJ1-1; D is unresolved. V was pared by 0 bases and J by 2 bases, with 7 bases between. Germline assignment: CDR1 SGHTA and CDR2 FQGTGA. The CDR3 covers 14 residues. CDR3 in amino acids: CASSLTYGNTEAFF. In DNA, the CDR3 is TGTGCCAGCAGCTTAACTTATGGAAACACTGAAGCTTTCTTT. The whole variable domain, filled in from reference TRBV7-3 and TRBJ1-1, reads GAGVSQTPSNKVTEKGKYVELRCDPISGHTALYWYRQSLGQGPEFLIYFQGTGAADDSGLPNDRFFAVRPEGSVSTLKIQRTERGDSAVYLCASSLTYGNTEAFFGQGTRLTVV.

The table lists this clone with a few counts. The chain couples TRBV30 to TRBJ2-2; perhaps TRBD2 as D (5 bases). Germline V gives CDR1 GTSNPN, CDR2 SVGIG (reference sequence). Trimming stripped 2 bases from V and 3 bases from J, with 13 bases between. The CDR3 is 15 amino acids. The CDR3 reads CAWSPRGRDTGELFF. The DNA for the CDR3 is TGTGCCTGGAGTCCCCGCGGGCGAGACACCGGGGAGCTGTTTTTT.

About this clone itself: The sample carries other DNA sequences with the same CDR3. The chain joins TRBV7-2 to TRBJ2-5; D is undetermined. Trimming took 1 base from V and 0 from J, leaving 3 bases between them. Germline loops: CDR1 SGHTA, CDR2 FQGNSA. The length of the CDR3 is 13 residues. The DNA of the CDR3 is TGTGCCAGCAGCTTAGTTCACCAAGAGACCCAGTACTTC. It translates to CASSLVHQETQYF.

The rearrangement joins TRBV7-9 to TRBJ2-7; 9 nucleotides align to TRBD2. The CDR3 consists of 15 residues. Germline CDR1 and CDR2: SEHNR and FQNEAQ (reference sequence). V dropped 1 base and J dropped 6; count of bases not matched to a gene: 7. The CDR3, as DNA: TGTGCCAGCAGCTTAGGGGCGGGAGGGCCGGTCGAGCAGTACTTC. Its translation: CASSLGAGGPVEQYF. The full variable domain, with the rest looked up from reference TRBV7-9 and TRBJ2-7, is DTGVSQNPRHKITKRGQNVTFRCDPISEHNRLYWYRQTLGQGPEFLTYFQNEAQLEKSRLLSDRFSAERPKGSFSTLEIQRTEQGDSAMYLCASSLGAGGPVEQYFGPGTRLTVT.

To note about this clone: Other DNA sequences in the sample encode the same CDR3. The chain combines TRBV7-2 with TRBJ2-3; tentatively, D is TRBD2 (6 bases). V was shortened by 3 bases and J by 6 bases, with 10 bases between the two germline ends. This CDR3 spans 13 amino acids. Per the germline V gene, CDR1 is SGHTA and CDR2 is FQGNSA. CDR3 DNA sequence: TGTGCCAGCAGCTTCGGAGGGAGTGATACGCAGTATTTT. Encoded protein: CASSFGGSDTQYF.

The chain employs TRBV7-9 and TRBJ2-7; TRBD2 aligns across 9 bases. The CDR3 covers 14 residues. Germline-derived CDR1 and CDR2 are SEHNR and FQNEAQ (reference sequence). V lost 5 bases to trimming and J lost 2 bases; unmatched junction nucleotides: 4. The DNA of the CDR3 is TGTGCCAGCAGCGCCCGGACTAGCGCCTACGAGCAGTACTTC. Its translation is CASSARTSAYEQYF. Full variable domain (outside the CDR3, taken from reference TRBV7-9 and TRBJ2-7): DTGVSQNPRHKITKRGQNVTFRCDPISEHNRLYWYRQTLGQGPEFLTYFQNEAQLEKSRLLSDRFSAERPKGSFSTLEIQRTEQGDSAMYLCASSARTSAYEQYFGPGTRLTVT.

The chain is built from TRBV5-6 and TRBJ2-7; 7 bases match TRBD1. The CDR3 totals 16 residues. Unmatched junction bases numbered 13, after V lost 4 bases and J lost 3 bases. The germline V gene encodes CDR1 SGHDT and CDR2 YYEEEE. CDR3 DNA: TGTGCCAGCAGCCTTGGATCGGGACAGACTTTCTACGAGCAGTACTTC. This translates into CASSLGSGQTFYEQYF.

A few counts support this clone. This chain joins TRBV7-9 and TRBJ1-1; TRBD1 matches at 7 bases. The CDR3 covers 13 residues. Per germline, CDR1 SEHNR and CDR2 FQNEAQ (reference sequence). The V segment lost 8 bases and the J segment 1 base; nucleotides outside the gene matches: 4. In DNA form, the CDR3 reads TGTGCCAGCGGTCGACAGGGGAACACTGAAGCTTTCTTT. Translated, it gives CASGRQGNTEAFF.

This clone was observed a handful of times. The V and J genes are TRBV6-6 and TRBJ2-3; 9 bases are shared with TRBD1. CDR1 MNHNY and CDR2 SVGAGI come from the germline V gene (reference sequence). The CDR3 loop spans 14 amino acids. The V and J ends lost 7 bases and 3 bases, in that order; junction bases with no gene match: 5. CDR3 nucleotides: TGTGCCAGCAACCCCGGGACAGGGACAGATACGCAGTATTTT. Protein product: CASNPGTGTDTQYF.